The sequence of this T cell receptor (beta chain) was determined in a study of cytomegalovirus exposure and HLA in healthy donors. About the study: A data release that came early held 80 million or so unique TCRs from HLA-typed donors.

CDR3 length equals 16 residues. The germline CDR1 and CDR2 sequences are LNHNV and YYDKDF (reference sequence). J lost 4 bases, V lost 9 bases, and 10 bases had no gene match. The PCR used 60 Vbeta and 13 Jbeta primers. The table came from immunoSEQ multiplex PCR; TCRdb's copy has only in-frame clones and leaves some out. The table has fewer than 55,000 clones, about two thirds seen once. This receptor was taken from a woman between 45 and 60 years old in good health and CMV-seropositive. Sequenced sample: PBMCs. V and J are TRBV15 and TRBJ2-1; 12 bases map to TRBD2. CDR3 sequence (DNA): TGTGCCACTCGCGCCCTAGCGGGAGGGTCATACAATGAGCAGTTCTTC. It codes for CATRALAGGSYNEQFF.